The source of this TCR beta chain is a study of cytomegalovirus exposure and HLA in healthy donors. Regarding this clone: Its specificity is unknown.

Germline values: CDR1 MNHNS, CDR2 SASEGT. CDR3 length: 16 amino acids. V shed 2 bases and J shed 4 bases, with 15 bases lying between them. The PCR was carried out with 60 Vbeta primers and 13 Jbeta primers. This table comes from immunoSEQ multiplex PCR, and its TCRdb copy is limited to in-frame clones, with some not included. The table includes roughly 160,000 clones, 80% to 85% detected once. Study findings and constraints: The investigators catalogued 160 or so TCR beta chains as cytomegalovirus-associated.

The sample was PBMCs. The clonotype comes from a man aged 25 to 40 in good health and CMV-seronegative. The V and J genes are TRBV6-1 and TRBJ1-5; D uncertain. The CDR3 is CASSEHPLGRNQPQHF. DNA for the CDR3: TGTGCCAGCAGTGAACACCCCCTTGGCAGAAATCAGCCCCAGCATTTT.